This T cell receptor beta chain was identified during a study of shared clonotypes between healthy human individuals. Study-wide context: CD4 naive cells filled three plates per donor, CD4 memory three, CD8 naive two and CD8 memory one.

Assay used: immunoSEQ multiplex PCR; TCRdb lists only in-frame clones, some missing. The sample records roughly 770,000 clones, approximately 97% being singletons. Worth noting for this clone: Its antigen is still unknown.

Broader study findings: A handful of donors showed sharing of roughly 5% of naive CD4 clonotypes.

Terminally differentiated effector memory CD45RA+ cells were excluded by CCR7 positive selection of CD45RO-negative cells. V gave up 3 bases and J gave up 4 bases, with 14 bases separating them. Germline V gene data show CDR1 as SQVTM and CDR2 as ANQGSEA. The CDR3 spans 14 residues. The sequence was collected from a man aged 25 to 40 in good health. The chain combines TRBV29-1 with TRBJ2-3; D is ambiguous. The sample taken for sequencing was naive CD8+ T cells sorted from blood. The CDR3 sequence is CSVDGLFGPDTQYF. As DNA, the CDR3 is TGCAGCGTTGATGGTCTGTTTGGTCCAGATACGCAGTATTTT.